The 32 T cell receptor beta chains below were found in one sample sequenced in a study of blood T cell repertoires in COVID-19. Only in-frame clones appear in the TCRdb table, and some are missing; sequencing was by immunoSEQ multiplex PCR. The sample shows about 200,000 clones, 70% to 90% of them seen only once. Specimen: PBMCs or T cells enriched from blood (not recorded which). The receptors shown here come from a woman aged 40-49 years with acute COVID-19.

This clone showed up just a few times. The chain uses TRBV20-1 and TRBJ1-3; D gene ambiguous. This CDR3 has 14 amino acids. The germline V gene has CDR1 DFQATT and CDR2 SNEGSKA (reference sequence). Between the trimmed V and J ends, which lost 3 bases and 1 base, there was a span of 10 bases. The CDR3 region is CSASHSISGNTIYF. The CDR3 DNA sequence: TGCAGTGCTAGTCACTCCATTTCTGGAAACACCATATATTTT.

V is TRBV4-2 and J is TRBJ1-2; 7 bases align to TRBD1. V gave up 3 bases and J gave up 2 bases; unmatched junction bases: 3. Germline V gene lookup returns CDR1 LGHNA and CDR2 YNFKEQ. The CDR3 consists of 14 residues. The CDR3 spells CASSQGDSNYGYTF. Here the CDR3 DNA reads TGTGCCAGCAGCCAGGGGGACAGCAACTATGGCTACACCTTC.

The chain employs TRBV5-8 and TRBJ1-2, with D unresolved. The CDR3 covers 13 residues. Per the germline V gene, CDR1 is SGHTS and CDR2 is YDEGEE. Trimming removed 7 bases from V and 0 bases from J, with 10 bases in between. The CDR3 nucleotides read TGTGCCAGCCAGGATGCTTCTAACTATGGCTACACCTTC. It translates to CASQDASNYGYTF.

In this sample, this clone turned up a few times. V is TRBV28 and J is TRBJ2-7; 8 bases map to TRBD1. CDR1 and CDR2 (germline): MDHEN, SYDVKM. The CDR3 consists of 15 residues. With V trimmed by 4 bases and J by 0 bases, 5 bases remained unmatched. The CDR3 coding sequence is TGTGCCAGCAGTTCCCCAGGGGGCTTCTCCTACGAGCAGTACTTC. It specifies CASSSPGGFSYEQYF.

In its sample, this clone was seen a few times. The V call is TRBV7-3, the J call TRBJ1-1; D unresolved. V was shortened by 1 base and J by 1 base, with 4 bases between the two germline ends. The length of the CDR3 is 13 residues. CDR1 SGHTA and CDR2 FQGTGA come from the germline V gene. This CDR3 reads CASSLNWNTEAFF. CDR3 DNA: TGTGCCAGCAGCTTAAACTGGAACACTGAAGCTTTCTTT.

The J gene is TRBJ1-1, the V gene TRBV28; 7 bases match TRBD1. The CDR3 has 12 residues. Germline CDR1 and CDR2: MDHEN and SYDVKM. The trim removed 4 bases at V and 6 bases at J, leaving 2 bases unmatched. CDR3 nucleotides: TGTGCCAGCAGTTGGACAGGAGCTGAAGCTTTCTTT. As protein: CASSWTGAEAFF. The complete variable domain, with remaining parts taken from reference TRBV28 and TRBJ1-1, reads DVKVTQSSRYLVKRTGEKVFLECVQDMDHENMFWYRQDPGLGLRLIYFSYDVKMKEKGDIPEGYSVSREKKERFSLILESASTNQTSMYLCASSWTGAEAFFGQGTRLTVV.

The chain has TRBV24-1 and TRBJ2-1, with 10 bases fitting TRBD2. The ends lost 8 bases at V and 9 bases at J; junction bases unmatched: 9. This CDR3 region has 14 residues. Per germline, CDR1 KGHDR and CDR2 SFDVKD. The CDR3 region is CATTAGGNQAEQFF. As DNA, the CDR3 is TGTGCCACCACAGCGGGAGGGAACCAGGCTGAGCAGTTCTTC.

The chain carries TRBV7-2 and TRBJ2-3, with 10 bases that match TRBD1. The CDR3 is 15 residues long. V lost 2 bases and J lost 3; bases outside the gene matches: 2. CDR1 SGHTA and CDR2 FQGNSA come from the germline V gene. CDR3 in DNA: TGTGCCAGCAGCTTACGGACAGGGGGGACAGATACGCAGTATTTT. It translates to CASSLRTGGTDTQYF.

This sequence joins TRBV15 and TRBJ2-7; D unresolved. The ends were cut back, 1 base at V and 0 bases at J, with 7 bases in the middle. The CDR3 totals 14 residues. Looked up from germline, CDR1 is LNHNV and CDR2 is YYDKDF (reference sequence). The CDR3 DNA reads TGTGCCACCAGCAGAGTGCAGGACTCCTACGAGCAGTACTTC. Translating it yields CATSRVQDSYEQYF.

The chain joins TRBV7-8 to TRBJ1-3; possible D gene TRBD1, 5 bases. Per the germline V gene, CDR1 is SGHVS and CDR2 is FQNEAQ. The CDR3 is 14 amino acids. The V end lost 4 bases, the J end lost 7 bases, and 14 bases lay between the germline ends. CDR3 sequence: CASSSAGGANTIYF. CDR3 DNA: TGTGCCAGCAGCTCTGCCGGCGGGGCGAACACCATATATTTT.

This sequence joins TRBV9 and TRBJ2-7, with TRBD2 matching 15 bases. The V segment lost 0 bases and the J segment 6 bases; nucleotides outside the gene matches: 7. The CDR3 is 17 residues long. Germline V gene lookup returns CDR1 SGDLS and CDR2 YYNGEE. CDR3 sequence reads: CASSVGEGLAGGSEQYF. The CDR3 DNA reads TGTGCCAGCAGCGTAGGAGAGGGACTAGCGGGAGGTAGCGAGCAGTACTTC.

The chain is built from TRBV19 and TRBJ1-2; perhaps TRBD1 as D (5 bases). Between the trimmed V and J ends, which lost 1 base and 0 bases, there was a span of 9 bases. The V gene's germline CDR1 is LNHDA and CDR2 SQIVND (reference sequence). This CDR3 is 15 amino acids long. The CDR3 nucleotides read TGTGCCAGTAGTATAGGCAGGGCAACTAACTATGGCTACACCTTC. Translation gives CASSIGRATNYGYTF.

The chain recombines TRBV5-1 with TRBJ2-2, with TRBD1 identical over 7 bases. The V and J ends lost 4 bases and 6 bases, in that order; junction bases with no gene match: 12. This CDR3 contains 16 residues. The germline V gene encodes CDR1 SGHRS and CDR2 YFSETQ. The CDR3 loop is CASSGRRVTGPGELFF. CDR3 coding DNA: TGCGCCAGCAGCGGACGTAGGGTGACAGGGCCCGGGGAGCTGTTTTTT.

A note on this clone: The same CDR3 arises from other DNA sequences in this sample as well. The rearrangement joins TRBV28 to TRBJ2-7; no clear D. V was pared by 2 bases and J by 4 bases, with 3 bases between. Per germline, CDR1 MDHEN and CDR2 SYDVKM. The CDR3 totals 11 residues. The CDR3 spells CASSLRYEQYF. The CDR3 coding sequence is TGTGCCAGCAGTTTACGTTACGAGCAGTACTTC.

This clone was counted only a few times. V and J are TRBV30 and TRBJ2-1; D may be TRBD2 (6 bases). CDR3 size: 15 residues. Germline-derived CDR1 and CDR2 are GTSNPN and SVGIG (reference sequence). V was pared by 5 bases and J by 0 bases, with 14 bases between. Written as DNA, the CDR3 is TGTGCCTGGTGCGGGATAGGTTCCTCCTACAATGAGCAGTTCTTC. It encodes CAWCGIGSSYNEQFF. The variable domain in full, completed from reference TRBV30 and TRBJ2-1, reads SQTIHQWPATLVQPVGSPLSLECTVEGTSNPNLYWYRQAAGRGLQLLFYSVGIGQISSEVPQNLSASRPQDRQFILSSKKLLLSDSGFYLCAWCGIGSSYNEQFFGPGTRLTVL.

This chain links TRBV24-1 with TRBJ2-1; D perhaps matches TRBD2 (5 bases). Germline lookup yields CDR1 KGHDR and CDR2 SFDVKD. Trimming shortened V by 3 bases and J by 7 bases, and 21 bases separated the two germline ends. The CDR3 covers 17 residues. CDR3 sequence reads: CATSDPRSSGRGNEQFF. In nucleotides, the CDR3 is TGTGCCACCAGTGATCCCCGCTCCAGCGGACGAGGGAATGAGCAGTTCTTC.

The CDR3 DNA sequence: TGTGCCAGCAGCCTCCCCAGCGGGGGGAACACCGGGGAGCTGTTTTTT. Encoded protein: CASSLPSGGNTGELFF. The V gene is TRBV3-1 (or the pseudogene TRBV3-2), the J gene TRBJ2-2; 8 bases align to TRBD2. Germline lookup yields CDR1 LGHDT and CDR2 YNNKEL (reference sequence). The J segment lost 1 base and the V segment lost 4 bases, leaving 5 bases of the junction unmatched. The CDR3 length is 16 residues.

The chain links TRBV28 to TRBJ1-1; D is unclear. Germline CDR1 is MDHEN and CDR2 is SYDVKM. Trimming stripped 6 bases from V and 0 bases from J, with 8 bases between. This CDR3 spans 13 amino acids. This chain's CDR3 is CASSLTLNTEAFF. In nucleotides, the CDR3 is TGTGCCAGCAGCTTGACTTTGAACACTGAAGCTTTCTTT.

This clone was observed once. The rearrangement uses TRBV28 and TRBJ1-5; 9 nucleotides match TRBD1. The CDR3 covers 15 residues. V shed 4 bases, J shed 7 bases, and the junction held 8 bases outside the gene matches. Germline CDR1 and CDR2: MDHEN and SYDVKM. The CDR3 DNA is TGTGCCAGCAGTTCGGCGAGGACAGGGGCGCAGCCCCAGCATTTT. Its protein is CASSSARTGAQPQHF. The full variable domain, in which reference TRBV28 and TRBJ1-5 provide the parts outside the CDR3, is DVKVTQSSRYLVKRTGEKVFLECVQDMDHENMFWYRQDPGLGLRLIYFSYDVKMKEKGDIPEGYSVSREKKERFSLILESASTNQTSMYLCASSSARTGAQPQHFGDGTRLSIL.

The chain uses TRBV7-8 and TRBJ2-1; the match to TRBD2 covers 8 bases. The germline V gene encodes CDR1 SGHVS and CDR2 FQNEAQ. V dropped 5 bases and J dropped 0; count of bases not matched to a gene: 6. The CDR3 loop spans 16 amino acids. CDR3 region: CASSNPGLVSYNEQFF. The CDR3 DNA reads TGTGCCAGCAGCAACCCGGGACTAGTCTCCTACAATGAGCAGTTCTTC.

This chain joins TRBV13 and TRBJ1-5; D uncertain. V lost 3 bases, J lost 2 bases, and 8 bases lay in between. Germline values: CDR1 PRHDT, CDR2 FYEKMQ (reference sequence). The CDR3 contains 14 residues. CDR3 protein: CASSFWGGNQPQHF. CDR3 DNA sequence: TGTGCCAGCAGCTTTTGGGGAGGCAATCAGCCCCAGCATTTT.

The V gene is TRBV27, the J gene TRBJ2-1; 9 nucleotides match TRBD1. Germline-derived CDR1 and CDR2 are MNHEY and SMNVEV (reference sequence). With 6 bases clipped from V and 4 bases from J, the junction kept 4 bases outside the gene matches. CDR3 size: 14 residues. This CDR3 is CASRRQGVYNEQFF. The DNA for the CDR3 is TGTGCCAGCAGACGACAGGGGGTGTACAATGAGCAGTTCTTC.

The CDR3 protein is CASSLGRGEQYF. CDR3 DNA sequence: TGTGCCAGCAGCCTCGGGAGAGGCGAGCAGTACTTC. The chain uses TRBV3-1 (or the pseudogene TRBV3-2) and TRBJ2-7; D is perhaps TRBD2 (6 bases). Germline-derived CDR1 and CDR2 are LGHDT and YNNKEL (reference sequence). CDR3 length equals 12 residues. V lost 4 bases and J lost 6, with 10 bases in between.

The chain links TRBV13 to TRBJ2-7; D may be TRBD2 (6 bases). Deletions cut 0 bases from V and 2 bases from J, with 11 bases between. Germline V gene lookup returns CDR1 PRHDT and CDR2 FYEKMQ (reference sequence). The CDR3 length is 15 residues. The CDR3 reads CASSLGVADTYEQYF. In nucleotides, the CDR3 is TGTGCCAGCAGCTTAGGTGTAGCGGACACCTACGAGCAGTACTTC.

The chain has TRBV27 and TRBJ1-1; weak D call: TRBD1 (5 bases). This CDR3 is 15 amino acids long. Germline CDR1 MNHEY, CDR2 SMNVEV (reference sequence). V was trimmed by 3 bases and J by 0 bases, leaving 11 bases between them. CDR3 in amino acids: CASSFVDRMNTEAFF. The CDR3 coding sequence is TGTGCCAGCAGTTTCGTCGACAGAATGAACACTGAAGCTTTCTTT.

This chain uses TRBV2 with TRBJ2-1, with D hard to call. The germline V gene encodes CDR1 SNHLY and CDR2 FYNNEI. The CDR3 runs to 17 residues. V was clipped by 1 base and J by 2 bases, with 15 bases between them. The CDR3 DNA follows: TGTGCCAGCAGTGAAGAGTTTCCAGGTAATCCCTACAATGAGCAGTTCTTC. Amino acids: CASSEEFPGNPYNEQFF.

The chain carries TRBV12-3 or TRBV12-4 and TRBJ2-7; 7 bases fit TRBD1. The CDR3 sequence is 13 residues long. J lost 4 bases, V lost 6 bases, and 6 bases had no gene match. The DNA for the CDR3 is TGTGCCAGCAGCCCGACAGGGTTGTACGAGCAGTACTTC. The encoded protein is CASSPTGLYEQYF.

The chain carries TRBV3-1 (or the pseudogene TRBV3-2) and TRBJ2-3; D might be TRBD1 (6 bases). CDR1 LGHDT and CDR2 YNNKEL come from the germline V gene (reference sequence). Deletions cut 4 bases from V and 8 bases from J, with 10 bases between. This CDR3 comprises 12 residues. This CDR3 is CASSLTGLTQYF. The CDR3 DNA is TGTGCCAGCAGCCTGACAGGCCTTACGCAGTATTTT.

The gene calls are TRBV7-2 and TRBJ2-5; 13 bases match TRBD2. The germline CDR1 and CDR2 sequences are SGHTA and FQGNSA. CDR3 size: 17 residues. V lost 4 bases, J lost 4 bases, and 9 bases stayed unmatched. The CDR3 loop is CASSSGGRTSGRETQYF. The CDR3 bases are TGTGCCAGCAGCTCCGGAGGTCGGACTAGCGGGAGAGAGACCCAGTACTTC.

The chain joins TRBV6-5 to TRBJ1-1; 9 bases map to TRBD1. This CDR3 has 15 residues. Trimming at V came to 7 bases and at J to 2 bases, leaving 8 bases not matched to a gene. Germline V gene lookup returns CDR1 MNHEY and CDR2 SVGAGI. DNA of the CDR3: TGTGCCAGCACGGGTGGGACAGGGACTAACACTGAAGCTTTCTTT. Amino acids: CASTGGTGTNTEAFF.

The chain links TRBV28 to TRBJ1-5; possible D gene TRBD1, 5 bases. Germline V gene sequence: CDR1 MDHEN, CDR2 SYDVKM. V lost 5 bases to trimming and J lost 1 base, with 12 bases between them. The length of the CDR3 is 15 residues. The CDR3 sequence is CASSPLGGSNQPQHF. CDR3 in DNA: TGTGCCAGCAGTCCCCTGGGGGGGAGCAATCAGCCCCAGCATTTT.

This chain uses TRBV12-5 with TRBJ1-6; D is ambiguous. The CDR3 covers 15 residues. The germline CDR1 and CDR2 sequences are LGHNT and FRNRAP. With 6 bases removed from V and 8 bases from J, the gap between germline ends came to 17 bases. CDR3 bases: TGTGCTAGTGGACTCCTAGACCCGGGTTATTCACCCCTCCACTTT. This encodes CASGLLDPGYSPLHF.